This TCR beta chain was observed in a study of T cell changes during pregnancy in multiple sclerosis. Using immunoSEQ multiplex PCR, the repertoire was profiled, and TCRdb retains in-frame clones only, with some absent. Of about 75,000 clones listed, around 90% are singletons. The CDR3 contains 14 residues. The genes are TRBV1 and TRBJ2-7; TRBD1, the table's D call, lacks a check against the DNA. TRBV1 is a pseudogene. The specimen comprised CD4+ T cells from peripheral blood mononuclear cells, sampled before pregnancy. The receptor was isolated from a female donor with multiple sclerosis, enrolled in a pregnancy study. The CDR3 loop is CTSSPNKRSYEQYF. In DNA, the CDR3 is TGCACCAGCAGCCCCAACAAAAGATCCTACGAGCAGTACTTC.